This T cell receptor beta chain was identified during a study of T cell responses to AZD1222 COVID-19 vaccine. Sequenced by immunoSEQ multiplex PCR; TCRdb stores in-frame clones only, minus some. The sample has approximately 70,000 clones, 80% to 90% seen once. A word on this clone: Its antigen is not identified.

This CDR3 has 13 residues. Trimming left V 6 bases short and J 7 bases short, with 13 bases between. The germline V gene has CDR1 WNHNN and CDR2 SYGVQD (reference sequence). Findings and limits, study-wide: The sample set comprised mostly white British donors with more females, and clonal diversity was possibly underestimated. Vaccination with two AZD1222 doses was followed by a rise in Spike-specific TCR breadth and depth. Repertoire collection took place solely once the T cell response had peaked.

The clonotype comes from an adult in good health. This specimen consisted of peripheral blood, obtained on day 0 of AZD1222 vaccination. The rearrangement joins TRBV10-1 to TRBJ1-5; D possibly corresponds to TRBD1 (5 bases). Here the CDR3 DNA reads TGCGCCAGCAGCAGAGGGGCAATCCAGCCCCAGCATTTT. Encoded protein: CASSRGAIQPQHF.